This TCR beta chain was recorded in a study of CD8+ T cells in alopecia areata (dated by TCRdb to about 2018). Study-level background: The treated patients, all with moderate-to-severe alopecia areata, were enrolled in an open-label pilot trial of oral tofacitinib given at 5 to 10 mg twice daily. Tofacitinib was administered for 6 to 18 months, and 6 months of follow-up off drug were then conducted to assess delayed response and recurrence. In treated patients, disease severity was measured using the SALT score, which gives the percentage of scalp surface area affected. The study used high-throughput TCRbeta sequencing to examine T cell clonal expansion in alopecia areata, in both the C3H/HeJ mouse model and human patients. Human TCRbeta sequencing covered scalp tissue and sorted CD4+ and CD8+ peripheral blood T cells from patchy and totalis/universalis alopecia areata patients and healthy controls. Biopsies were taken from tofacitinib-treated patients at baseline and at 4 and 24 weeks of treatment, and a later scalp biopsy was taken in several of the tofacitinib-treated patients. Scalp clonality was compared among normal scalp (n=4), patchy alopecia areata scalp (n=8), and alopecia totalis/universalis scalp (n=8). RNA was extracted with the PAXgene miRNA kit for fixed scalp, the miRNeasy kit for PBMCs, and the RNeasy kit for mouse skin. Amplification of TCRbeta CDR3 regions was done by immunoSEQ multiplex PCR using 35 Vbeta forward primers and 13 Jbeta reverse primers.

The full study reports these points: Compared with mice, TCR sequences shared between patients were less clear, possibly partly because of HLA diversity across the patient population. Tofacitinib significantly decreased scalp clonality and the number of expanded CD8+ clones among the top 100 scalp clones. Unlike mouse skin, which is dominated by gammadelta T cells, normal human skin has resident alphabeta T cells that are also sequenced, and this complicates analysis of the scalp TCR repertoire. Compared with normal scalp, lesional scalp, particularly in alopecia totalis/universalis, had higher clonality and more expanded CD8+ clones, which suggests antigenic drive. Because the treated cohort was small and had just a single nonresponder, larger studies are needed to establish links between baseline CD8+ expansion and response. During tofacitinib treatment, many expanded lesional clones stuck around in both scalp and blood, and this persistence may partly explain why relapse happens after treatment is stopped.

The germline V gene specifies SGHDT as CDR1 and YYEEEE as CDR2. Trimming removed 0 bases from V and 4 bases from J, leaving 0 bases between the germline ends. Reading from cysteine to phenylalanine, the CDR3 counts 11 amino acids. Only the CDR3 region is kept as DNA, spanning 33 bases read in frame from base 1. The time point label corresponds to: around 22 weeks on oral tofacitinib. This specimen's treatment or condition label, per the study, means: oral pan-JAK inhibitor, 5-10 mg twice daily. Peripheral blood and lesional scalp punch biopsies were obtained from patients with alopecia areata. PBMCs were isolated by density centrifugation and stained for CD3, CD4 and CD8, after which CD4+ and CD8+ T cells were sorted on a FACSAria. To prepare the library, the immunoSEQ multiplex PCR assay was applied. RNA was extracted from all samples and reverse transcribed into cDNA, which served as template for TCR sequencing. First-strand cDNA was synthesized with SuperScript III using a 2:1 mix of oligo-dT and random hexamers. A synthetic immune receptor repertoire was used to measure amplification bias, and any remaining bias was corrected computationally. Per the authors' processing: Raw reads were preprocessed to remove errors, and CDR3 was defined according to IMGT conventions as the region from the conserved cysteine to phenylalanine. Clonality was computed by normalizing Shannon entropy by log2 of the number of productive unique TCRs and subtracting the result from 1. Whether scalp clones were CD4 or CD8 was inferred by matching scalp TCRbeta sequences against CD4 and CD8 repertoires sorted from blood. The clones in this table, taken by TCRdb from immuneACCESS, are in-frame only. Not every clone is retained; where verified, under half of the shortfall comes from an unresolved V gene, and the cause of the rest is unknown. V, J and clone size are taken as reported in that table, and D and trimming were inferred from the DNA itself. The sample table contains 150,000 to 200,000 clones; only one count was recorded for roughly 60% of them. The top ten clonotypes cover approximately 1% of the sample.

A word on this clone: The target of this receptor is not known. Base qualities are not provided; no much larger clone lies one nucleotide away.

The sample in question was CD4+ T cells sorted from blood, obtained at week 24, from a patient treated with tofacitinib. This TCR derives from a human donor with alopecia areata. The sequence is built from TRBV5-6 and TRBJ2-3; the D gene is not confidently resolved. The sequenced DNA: TGTGCCAGCAGCTTGGCAGATACGCAGTATTTT. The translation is CASSLADTQYF.